This T cell receptor beta chain was documented in a study of control samples from healthy donors and cancer patients. With 5 bases removed from V and 3 bases from J, the gap between germline ends came to 10 bases. The length of the CDR3 is 13 residues. Germline CDR1 is SGHAT and CDR2 is FQNNGV. The data were produced by immunoSEQ multiplex PCR, yet TCRdb's version contains in-frame clones alone and is incomplete. The table includes a few hundred thousand clones, 80% to 95% detected once. Sequenced: PBMCs. This clonotype was obtained from a man aged 40-49 years with head and neck cancer. V gene TRBV11-2 combines with J gene TRBJ1-1; D is unclear. The CDR3 DNA follows: TGTGCCAGCAGCCCTCCTTCCGACACTGAAGCTTTCTTT. It codes for CASSPPSDTEAFF.